This T cell receptor (beta chain) was documented in a study of blood T cell repertoires in COVID-19. The overall study: From the United States, Italy and Spain came samples of acute and convalescent COVID-19. PBMCs, B-cell-depleted T cells, or T cells were the source of the cDNA or gDNA that made up the material.

Original data processing: Nucleated cell number was recorded as an estimate derived from reference gene primer amplification. The data were produced by immunoSEQ multiplex PCR, yet TCRdb's version contains in-frame clones alone and is incomplete. V and J calls plus clone size are reproduced from that table; the DNA served to infer D and trimming. Altogether some 200,000 clones are present, 75% to 85% being singletons, with the ten largest covering under 15%. Trimming took 5 bases from V and 0 from J; bases not matched to a gene: 8. There are 18 residues in the CDR3. CDR1 and CDR2 from the germline V gene are SGHAT and FQNNGV.

The chain couples TRBV11-2 to TRBJ2-2; 11 bases fit TRBD2. The sequenced sample was peripheral blood. This receptor was obtained from a human donor in a cohort sampled during active COVID-19. CDR3 in DNA: TGTGCCAGCAGCCATTGGGGACTAGCGGTATCGAACACCGGGGAGCTGTTTTTT. Amino acid sequence: CASSHWGLAVSNTGELFF.